The 3 T cell receptor beta chains reported below all come from one sample, sequenced in a study of chemoradiotherapy in HPV16-positive cancers. Some clones are missing from TCRdb's copy, which holds only in-frame ones; the method was immunoSEQ multiplex PCR. The sample holds roughly 70,000 clones, approximately 91% seen once. Sequences were derived from blood, sampled from a patient who underwent chemoradiotherapy. The receptors derive from a human donor with HPV-associated anogenital cancer.

The CDR3 sequence is CASKLPHGETQYF. The CDR3 bases are TGCGCCAGCAAACTCCCCCACGGTGAGACCCAGTACTTC. The rearrangement uses TRBV5-1 and TRBJ2-5; D is undetermined. The CDR3 length is 13 residues. Trimming left V 6 bases short and J 5 bases short, with 14 bases between. Looked up from germline, CDR1 is SGHRS and CDR2 is YFSETQ.

This chain links TRBV7-9 with TRBJ2-7; 7 nucleotides line up with TRBD1. Germline loops: CDR1 SEHNR, CDR2 FQNEAQ (reference sequence). The CDR3 spans 13 residues. The ends lost 5 bases at V and 0 bases at J; junction bases unmatched: 1. The CDR3 DNA reads TGTGCCAGCAGCAGGGACAGCTCCTACGAGCAGTACTTC. Translating gives CASSRDSSYEQYF.

V and J are TRBV10-3 and TRBJ1-1, with D possibly TRBD1 on 5 matching bases. The germline V and J ends were trimmed by 5 bases and 8 bases, with 12 bases remaining between them. Germline V gene sequence: CDR1 ENHRY, CDR2 SYGVKD. This CDR3 has 12 amino acids. Here the CDR3 reads CAISSPGREAFF. The CDR3 region has the DNA TGTGCCATCAGTTCCCCAGGGCGGGAAGCTTTCTTT.